Listed below are T cell receptor beta chains from one sample, sequenced in a study of cytomegalovirus exposure and HLA in healthy donors. TCRdb keeps only in-frame clones here, not all; method: immunoSEQ multiplex PCR. The sample totals fewer than 150,000 clones; its top ten clones hold about 2.5%. The sequencing sample was made of PBMCs. These receptor sequences come from a man in his forties in good health and CMV-seronegative. The CDR3 runs from the conserved cysteine through the conserved F or W. D genes are given only for firm matches.

>TRBJ2-7|TRBV2|TRBD1
TGTGCCAGCACCCCCCGCGGGACAGGCACCTACGAGCAGTACTTC
CASTPRGTGTYEQYF
>TRBJ2-1|TRBV12-5|.
TGTGCTAGTCGGACAGAGACCTACAATGAGCAGTTCTTC
CASRTETYNEQFF
>TRBJ1-2|TRBV28|.
TGTGCCAGCAGTTCCGGCAGGGGACACTATGGCTACACCTTC
CASSSGRGHYGYTF
>TRBJ2-2|TRBV2|.
TGTGCCAGCAGTGACAGATACACCGGGGAGCTGTTTTTT
CASSDRYTGELFF
>TRBJ1-6|TRBV11-3|TRBD1
TGTGCCAGCAGCTCTAGCGGACAGGGCGGAAATTCACCCCTCCACTTT
CASSSSGQGGNSPLHF
>TRBJ1-4|TRBV4-3|.
TGCGCCAGCAGCCACGATGGGACTGAGACTAATGAAAAACTGTTTTTT
CASSHDGTETNEKLFF
>TRBJ2-1|TRBV10-3|TRBD1
TGTGCCATCATGGGACAGGGATCCTACAATGAGCAGTTCTTC
CAIMGQGSYNEQFF
>TRBJ1-5|TRBV6-1|TRBD1
TGTGCCAGCAGGGGACAGGGAGGTTGGCAGCCCCAGCATTTT
CASRGQGGWQPQHF
>TRBJ1-1|TRBV6-5|TRBD1
TGTGCCAGCAGGGGGACAGTGAACACTGAAGCTTTCTTT
CASRGTVNTEAFF
>TRBJ1-3|TRBV4-2|TRBD1
TGTGCCAGCAGCCAAGGGACAGGGAGTGGAAACACCATATATTTT
CASSQGTGSGNTIYF
>TRBJ2-3|TRBV11-3|TRBD2
TGTGCCAGCAGCTTAGAGGGGCTAGCGGTCTACACAGATACGCAGTATTTT
CASSLEGLAVYTDTQYF
>TRBJ2-3|TRBV30|TRBD2
TGTGCCTGGAACCCTCCAGGTCGACTAGCGGGGGGGACAGATACGCAGTATTTT
CAWNPPGRLAGGTDTQYF
>TRBJ2-7|TRBV2|.
TGTGCCAGCAGAGACGACAACGAGCAGTACTTC
CASRDDNEQYF
>TRBJ1-1|TRBV10-3|.
TGTGCCATCTCTGTTGGACTCGCTGAAGCTTTCTTT
CAISVGLAEAFF
>TRBJ2-1|TRBV5-1|.
TGCGCCAGCAGCCCGGGGGATGAGCAGTTCTTC
CASSPGDEQFF
>TRBJ2-7|TRBV7-9|TRBD1
TGTGCCAGCAGCCGTACCCAGGGGGCCTACGAGCAGTACTTC
CASSRTQGAYEQYF
>TRBJ2-5|TRBV7-2|TRBD1
TGTGCCAGCAGCCCCGGGACAGGGGAGACCCAGTACTTC
CASSPGTGETQYF
>TRBJ2-1|TRBV11-2|.
TGTGCCAGCAGCCGTCTTATTGTCAGGGCTGAGCAGTTCTTC
CASSRLIVRAEQFF
>TRBJ2-7|TRBV7-9|.
TGTGCCAGCAGCTTGGGCGGGGCACTCTACGAGCAGTACTTC
CASSLGGALYEQYF
>TRBJ2-3|TRBV9|.
TGTGCCAGCAGCGCAACCGGGACTCCCAAGGGCACAGATACGCAGTATTTT
CASSATGTPKGTDTQYF
>TRBJ1-3|TRBV6-5|.
TGTGCCAGCAGTTACGAGGCAGTCTCTGGAAACACCATATATTTT
CASSYEAVSGNTIYF
>TRBJ2-1|TRBV6-5|TRBD1
TGTGCCAGCAGTTACACGACAGGGTTCATCAATGAGCAGTTCTTC
CASSYTTGFINEQFF
>TRBJ2-7|TRBV27|.
TGTGCCAGCAGTTTAACCCCAGGGCCGTGGGGCCTCGACGAGCAGTACTTC
CASSLTPGPWGLDEQYF
>TRBJ2-1|TRBV4-1|TRBD2
TGCGCCAGCAGCCCTTCGGGACTAGCGGGGTCCTCCTACAATGAGCAGTTCTTC
CASSPSGLAGSSYNEQFF
>TRBJ2-2|TRBV29-1|TRBD2
TGCAGCGTTCTTAATAGCGGGTCGAACACCGGGGAGCTGTTTTTT
CSVLNSGSNTGELFF
>TRBJ2-3|TRBV7-6|TRBD2
TGTGCCAGCAGCTTAGCGGGGCGGGGGAGCACAGATACGCAGTATTTT
CASSLAGRGSTDTQYF
>TRBJ2-5|TRBV20-1|.
TGCAGTCCTCAGGGGCAGGAGACCCAGTACTTC
CSPQGQETQYF
>TRBJ1-2|TRBV7-7|TRBD1
TGTGCCAGCAGCCCCGTACCCCGGGACAGGGGGCTGAGCTTCCATGGCTACACCTTC
CASSPVPRDRGLSFHGYTF
>TRBJ1-4|TRBV7-9|TRBD1
TGTGCCAGCAGCAAAAGACAGGGGGCGTCTGAAAAACTGTTTTTT
CASSKRQGASEKLFF
>TRBJ1-5|TRBV4-2|.
TGTGCCAGCAGCCAAGTGGGCCCAAGCAATCAGCCCCAGCATTTT
CASSQVGPSNQPQHF
>TRBJ1-2|TRBV11-2|TRBD1
TGTGCCAGCAGCGTTACAGGGGGCGCAGGCTATGGCTACACCTTC
CASSVTGGAGYGYTF
>TRBJ2-5|TRBV5-5|TRBD2
TGTGCCAGCAGCCGTGTGTGGGGAGGGGAGACCCAGTACTTC
CASSRVWGGETQYF
>TRBJ2-5|TRBV11-2|.
TGTGCCAGCAGTCAGGGGAAGGAGACCCAGTACTTC
CASSQGKETQYF
>TRBJ2-3|TRBV11-1|TRBD1
TGTGCCAGCAGCCGGGGACAGGGAGAAGCAGATACGCAGTATTTT
CASSRGQGEADTQYF
>TRBJ2-1|TRBV7-2|TRBD2
TGTGCCAGCAGCAATTCCGGGGGGTGGACCTACAATGAGCAGTTCTTC
CASSNSGGWTYNEQFF
>TRBJ2-1|TRBV5-4|TRBD1
TGTGCCAGCAGCTCAGGGGGCTCCTACAATGAGCAGTTCTTC
CASSSGGSYNEQFF